A single TCR beta chain is shown here with its context. Its antigen is as yet unknown. This PCR relied on a set of 60 Vbeta primers and 13 Jbeta primers. Produced via immunoSEQ multiplex PCR; TCRdb's table is partial and in-frame only. The sample includes about 130,000 clones. These data originate in a study of cytomegalovirus exposure and HLA in healthy donors. CDR3 length equals 14 residues. V lost 4 bases to trimming and J lost 2 bases; unmatched junction nucleotides: 2. Germline-derived CDR1 and CDR2 are KGHSH and LQKENI. Study outcomes and limitations: The HLA-A and HLA-B alleles of most subjects were reportedly predicted accurately from TCR beta sequences.

This sequence was found in a man between 18 and 35 years old in good health and CMV-seronegative. The rearrangement joins TRBV18 to TRBJ1-2, with 9 bases lining up with TRBD1. The sample consisted of PBMCs. The CDR3 sequence is CASSRDRANYGYTF. The DNA of the CDR3 is TGTGCCAGCTCACGGGACAGGGCCAACTATGGCTACACCTTC.